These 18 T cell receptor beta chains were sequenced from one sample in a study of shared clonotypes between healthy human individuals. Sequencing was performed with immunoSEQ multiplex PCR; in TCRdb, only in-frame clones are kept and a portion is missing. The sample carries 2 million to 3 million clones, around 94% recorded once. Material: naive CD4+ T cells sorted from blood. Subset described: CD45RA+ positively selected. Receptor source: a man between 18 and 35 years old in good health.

The CDR3 coding sequence is TGTGCCAGCAGTGTGGGCGGGAATAGGGGGCAGTACTTC. Translated, it gives CASSVGGNRGQYF. The V call is TRBV2, the J call TRBJ2-7, with D perhaps matching TRBD2 (6 bases). This CDR3 region has 13 residues. Between the trimmed V and J ends, which lost 4 bases and 9 bases, there was a span of 16 bases. Germline CDR1 reads SNHLY; CDR2 reads FYNNEI.

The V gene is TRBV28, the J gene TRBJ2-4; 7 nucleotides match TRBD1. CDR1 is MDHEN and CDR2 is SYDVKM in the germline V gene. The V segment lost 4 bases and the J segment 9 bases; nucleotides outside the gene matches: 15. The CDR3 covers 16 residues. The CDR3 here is CASSSRDSALGAIQYF. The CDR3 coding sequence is TGTGCCAGCAGTTCCCGGGACAGCGCCCTCGGGGCCATTCAGTACTTC.

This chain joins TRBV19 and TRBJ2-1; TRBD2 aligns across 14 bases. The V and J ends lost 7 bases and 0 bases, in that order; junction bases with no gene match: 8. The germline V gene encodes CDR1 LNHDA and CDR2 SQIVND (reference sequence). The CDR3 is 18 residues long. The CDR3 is CASKIGTSGGSSYNEQFF. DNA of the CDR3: TGTGCCAGTAAGATCGGGACTAGCGGGGGAAGCTCCTACAATGAGCAGTTCTTC.

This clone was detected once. CDR3 protein: CASSLEQRPYEQYF. In nucleotides, the CDR3 is TGTGCCAGCAGCTTAGAACAGAGACCCTACGAGCAGTACTTC. The chain combines TRBV7-9 with TRBJ2-5, with no clear D. The J call is uncertain, as TRBJ2-7 better fits the DNA end. The CDR3 has 14 amino acids. Germline CDR1 SEHNR, CDR2 FQNEAQ (reference sequence).

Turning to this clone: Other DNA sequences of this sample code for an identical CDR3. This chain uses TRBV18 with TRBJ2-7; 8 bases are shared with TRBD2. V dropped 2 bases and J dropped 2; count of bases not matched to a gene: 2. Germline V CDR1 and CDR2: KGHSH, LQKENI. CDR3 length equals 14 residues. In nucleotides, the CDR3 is TGTGCCAGCTCACCAGAGCGGGGGACCTACGAGCAGTACTTC. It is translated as CASSPERGTYEQYF. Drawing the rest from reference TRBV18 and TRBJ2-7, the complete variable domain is NAGVMQNPRHLVRRRGQEARLRCSPMKGHSHVYWYRQLPEEGLKFMVYLQKENIIDESGMPKERFSAEFPKEGPSILRIQQVVRGDSAAYFCASSPERGTYEQYFGPGTRLTVT.

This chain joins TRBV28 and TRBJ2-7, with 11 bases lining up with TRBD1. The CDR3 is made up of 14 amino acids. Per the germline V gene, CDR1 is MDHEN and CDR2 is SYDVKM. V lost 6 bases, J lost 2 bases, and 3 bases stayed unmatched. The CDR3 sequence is CASRGTGGTYEQYF. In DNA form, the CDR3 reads TGTGCCAGCAGAGGGACAGGGGGAACCTACGAGCAGTACTTC.

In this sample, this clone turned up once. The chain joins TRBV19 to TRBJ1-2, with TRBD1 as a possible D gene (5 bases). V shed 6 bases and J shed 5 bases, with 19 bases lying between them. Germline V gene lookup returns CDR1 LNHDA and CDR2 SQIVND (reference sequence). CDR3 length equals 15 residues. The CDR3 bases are TGTGCCAGTAGCCCCTCTCGGGGGGAGACTTATGGCTACACCTTC. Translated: CASSPSRGETYGYTF.

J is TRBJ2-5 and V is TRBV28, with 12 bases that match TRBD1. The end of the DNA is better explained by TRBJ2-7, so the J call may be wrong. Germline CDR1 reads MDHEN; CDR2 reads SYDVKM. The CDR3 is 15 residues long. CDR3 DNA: TGTGCCAGCAGTGTACCGGGACAGGGGGCTCACGAGCAGTACTTC. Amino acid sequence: CASSVPGQGAHEQYF.

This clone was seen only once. CDR3 sequence reads: CASSLGKAHTATDTQYF. The CDR3 DNA follows: TGTGCCAGCAGCTTGGGGAAGGCTCACACAGCCACAGATACGCAGTATTTT. The chain recombines TRBV7-6 with TRBJ2-3; D gene unclear. V lost 3 bases and J lost 2, with 18 bases in between. Looked up from germline, CDR1 is SGHVS and CDR2 is FNYEAQ. The CDR3 is 17 amino acids.

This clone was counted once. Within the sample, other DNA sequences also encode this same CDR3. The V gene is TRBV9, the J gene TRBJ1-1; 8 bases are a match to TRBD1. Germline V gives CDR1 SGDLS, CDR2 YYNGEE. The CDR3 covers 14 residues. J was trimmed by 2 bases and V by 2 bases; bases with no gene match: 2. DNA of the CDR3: TGTGCCAGCAGCGTCCAGGGGGCAAACACTGAAGCTTTCTTT. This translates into CASSVQGANTEAFF. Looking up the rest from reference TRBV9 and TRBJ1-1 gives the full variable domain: DSGVTQTPKHLITATGQRVTLRCSPRSGDLSVYWYQQSLDQGLQFLIQYYNGEERAKGNILERFSAQQFPDLHSELNLSSLELGDSALYFCASSVQGANTEAFFGQGTRLTVV.

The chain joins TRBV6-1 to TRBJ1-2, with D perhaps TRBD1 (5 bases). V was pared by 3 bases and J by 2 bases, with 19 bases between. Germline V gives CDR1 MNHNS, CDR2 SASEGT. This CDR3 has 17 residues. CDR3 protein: CASSDKNPGAGNYGYTF. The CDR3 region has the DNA TGTGCCAGCAGTGATAAGAACCCCGGGGCAGGGAACTATGGCTACACCTTC.

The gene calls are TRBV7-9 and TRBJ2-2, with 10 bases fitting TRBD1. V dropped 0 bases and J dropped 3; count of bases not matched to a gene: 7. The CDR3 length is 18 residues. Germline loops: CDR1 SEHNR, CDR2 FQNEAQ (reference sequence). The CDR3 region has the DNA TGTGCCAGCAGCTTAGCTATCACCGGGACAGGGGACACCGGGGAGCTGTTTTTT. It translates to CASSLAITGTGDTGELFF.

The DNA for the CDR3 is TGTGCCAGCAGCCCCCGTCGCGAGGTGGGTGGCTACACCTTC. Protein product: CASSPRREVGGYTF. V usage is TRBV7-9 and J usage is TRBJ1-2; no clear D. V dropped 5 bases and J dropped 7 bases, with 17 bases sitting between them. The CDR3 has 14 residues. Germline V gene sequence: CDR1 SEHNR, CDR2 FQNEAQ (reference sequence).

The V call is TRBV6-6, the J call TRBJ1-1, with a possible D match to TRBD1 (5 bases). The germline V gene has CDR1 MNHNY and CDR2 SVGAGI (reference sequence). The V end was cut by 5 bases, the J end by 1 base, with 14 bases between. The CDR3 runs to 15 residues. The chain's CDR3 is CASSLPGPQNTEAFF. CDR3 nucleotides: TGTGCCAGCAGTCTTCCGGGACCGCAGAACACTGAAGCTTTCTTT.

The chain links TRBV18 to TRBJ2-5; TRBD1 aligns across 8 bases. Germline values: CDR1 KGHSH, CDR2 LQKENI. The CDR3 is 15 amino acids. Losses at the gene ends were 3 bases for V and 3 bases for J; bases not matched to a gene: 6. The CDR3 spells CASSPIPGQEETQYF. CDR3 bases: TGTGCCAGCTCACCTATTCCGGGACAGGAAGAGACCCAGTACTTC.

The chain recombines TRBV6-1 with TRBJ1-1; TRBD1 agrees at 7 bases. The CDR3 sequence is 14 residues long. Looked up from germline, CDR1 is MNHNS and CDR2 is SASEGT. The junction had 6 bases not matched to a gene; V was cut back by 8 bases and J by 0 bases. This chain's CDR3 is CASRGQGVNTEAFF. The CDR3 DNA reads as TGTGCCAGCCGGGGGCAGGGGGTGAACACTGAAGCTTTCTTT.

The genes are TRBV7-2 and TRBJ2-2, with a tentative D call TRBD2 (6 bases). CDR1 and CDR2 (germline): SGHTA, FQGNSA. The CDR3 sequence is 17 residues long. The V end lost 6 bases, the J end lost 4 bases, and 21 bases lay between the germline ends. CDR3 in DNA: TGTGCCAGCAGTTCAGGCCCAGGGCAGGGAGGCACCGGGGAGCTGTTTTTT. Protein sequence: CASSSGPGQGGTGELFF.

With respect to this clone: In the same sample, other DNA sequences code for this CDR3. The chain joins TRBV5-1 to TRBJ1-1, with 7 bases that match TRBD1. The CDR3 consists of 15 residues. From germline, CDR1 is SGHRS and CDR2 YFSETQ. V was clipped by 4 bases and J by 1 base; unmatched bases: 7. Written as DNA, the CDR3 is TGCGCCAGCAGCCCCAGAACAGGGGCGAACACTGAAGCTTTCTTT. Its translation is CASSPRTGANTEAFF.